These 3 T cell receptor beta chains originate from one sample sequenced in a study of blood T cell repertoires in COVID-19. Clones were sequenced by immunoSEQ multiplex PCR, and TCRdb holds only the in-frame ones, with some missing. The sample gives around 370,000 clones, about 90% of which show up once; just under 6.5% is in the top ten. The sample was peripheral blood. These receptors were collected from a woman between 50 and 59 years old with COVID-19, enrolled during active disease.

The rearrangement uses TRBV3-1 (or the pseudogene TRBV3-2) and TRBJ2-1, with 9 nucleotides matching TRBD2. This CDR3 is 15 amino acids long. Germline values: CDR1 LGHDT, CDR2 YNNKEL (reference sequence). After removal of 4 bases from V and 6 bases from J, the junction contained 7 bases not matched to a gene. Written as DNA, the CDR3 is TGTGCCAGCAGCCTTCTAGCGGGATTGAGCAATGAGCAGTTCTTC. Translating gives CASSLLAGLSNEQFF.

V gene TRBV7-8 combines with J gene TRBJ2-1; D perhaps matches TRBD2 (6 bases). The V gene's germline CDR1 is SGHVS and CDR2 FQNEAQ. This CDR3 comprises 17 residues. Deletions cut 5 bases from V and 0 bases from J, with 17 bases between. The CDR3 nucleotides read TGTGCCAGCAGCCCGAGCCCCGGGACTGGCTCCTACAATGAGCAGTTCTTC. Translating gives CASSPSPGTGSYNEQFF.

J is TRBJ1-5 and V is TRBV27; the match to TRBD1 covers 7 bases. The V segment lost 4 bases and the J segment 4 bases; nucleotides outside the gene matches: 10. Germline CDR1 reads MNHEY; CDR2 reads SMNVEV (reference sequence). The CDR3 loop spans 16 amino acids. CDR3 in amino acids: CASSSTGPRINQPQHF. The CDR3 nucleotides read TGTGCCAGCAGTTCGACAGGGCCCCGAATAAATCAGCCCCAGCATTTT.